This TCR beta chain was captured by sequencing in a study of CD8 T cells in ankylosing spondylitis. Regarding the study as a whole: Within ankylosing spondylitis blood, a TCR beta motif made up of seven to nine highly homologous variants appeared to be characteristic.

TCRdb redid the calling of the 5' RACE reads with MiXCR, one entry per CDR3 protein. Of around 770,000 distinct CDR3 sequences listed, 15% to 20% were seen once; the top ten hold roughly a fifth. The CDR3 sequence is 11 residues long. Trimming stripped 3 bases from V and 10 bases from J, with 7 bases between. Notes on this clonotype: What it recognizes is unknown.

The sequencing sample was made of blood, either unsorted or a sorted T cell fraction (not recorded which). This sequence was found in a male donor with ankylosing spondylitis. The chain links TRBV12-3 or TRBV12-4 to TRBJ2-1; D gene unclear. The CDR3 DNA is TGTGCCAGCAGTTTTGATATCGAGCAGTTCTTC. It encodes CASSFDIEQFF.